This T cell receptor beta chain is from a study of neurological immune-mediated disorders. Study outcomes and limitations: None of the CDR3 amino acid sequences found in expanded clones was shared across subjects. This suggests that the TCR-beta repertoires were private in all groups.

The cDNA was generated by 5'RACE with 10-nucleotide random UMIs. TCRdb ran MiXCR on the 5' RACE reads and lists one entry per CDR3 protein. The sample consists of around 83,000 distinct CDR3 sequences, roughly 15% of them appearing once. Concerning this clonotype: Its specificity is unknown.

PBMCs numbering 2 million and stored at -80 C yielded the unsorted libraries. Sequenced input: PBMCs. The sequence was obtained from a woman in her 50s in good health.

In DNA, the CDR3 is TGTGCCAGCAGCCAAGGAGACTTAGCGGGAGGGCCCCACAATGAGCAGTTCTTC. This sequence encodes CASSQGDLAGGPHNEQFF. The V gene is TRBV3-1, the J gene TRBJ2-1; 11 bases align to TRBD2. CDR1 and CDR2 from the germline V gene are LGHDT and YNNKEL (reference sequence). J was trimmed by 5 bases and V by 1 base; bases with no gene match: 10. The CDR3 is 18 residues long.